One sample yielded the 3 T cell receptor beta chains listed below, sequenced in a study of blood T cell repertoires in COVID-19. This table comes from immunoSEQ multiplex PCR, and its TCRdb copy is limited to in-frame clones, with some not included. Found here are some 190,000 clones, approximately 81% of them singletons; the top ten hold about 11%. The sequenced material came from peripheral blood. These receptors all stem from a woman aged 80 or older with active or convalescent COVID-19.

V and J are TRBV28 and TRBJ1-2; 7 positions match TRBD1. V trimming: 8 bases; J trimming: 8 bases; junction bases outside the gene matches: 5. This CDR3 is built from 11 residues. Germline assignment: CDR1 MDHEN and CDR2 SYDVKM. The CDR3 loop reads CASGDREGYTF. Written as DNA, the CDR3 is TGTGCCAGCGGAGACAGGGAGGGCTACACCTTC.

The V and J genes are TRBV25-1 and TRBJ1-2, with D possibly matching TRBD1 (5 bases). CDR3 length equals 15 residues. Trimming stripped 0 bases from V and 4 bases from J, with 12 bases between. The germline V gene encodes CDR1 MGHDK and CDR2 SYGVNS. CDR3 nucleotide sequence: TGTGCCAGCAGTGAATATATAGGACATCCCTATGGCTACACCTTC. Translating gives CASSEYIGHPYGYTF.

This clone has at least ten counts. The chain uses TRBV6-6 and TRBJ1-5; a possible D gene is TRBD1 (6 bases). Germline CDR1 reads MNHNY; CDR2 reads SVGAGI (reference sequence). The CDR3 spans 14 residues. Trimming removed 5 bases at V and 3 bases at J, with 11 bases between. The CDR3 nucleotides read TGTGCCAGCAGTCACACAGGGTACAATCAGCCCCAGCATTTT. Protein: CASSHTGYNQPQHF.